Shown below are 10 T cell receptor beta chains from a single sample sequenced in a study of preoperative IRX-2 immunotherapy in early breast cancer. The repertoire was sequenced with immunoSEQ multiplex PCR; TCRdb's copy has only in-frame clones and lacks some. The sample shows about 62,000 clones, approximately 93% of them seen only once. Treatment here: preoperative locoregional IRX-2 cytokine immunotherapy. Collection of the sample occurred from a patient treated with IRX-2 immunotherapy. The receptors were sampled from a human donor with breast cancer.

The chain links TRBV9 to TRBJ2-7; TRBD1 aligns across 10 bases. Germline-derived CDR1 and CDR2 are SGDLS and YYNGEE. V trimming: 4 bases; J trimming: 4 bases; junction bases outside the gene matches: 11. The CDR3 is 16 amino acids. The CDR3 DNA is TGTGCCAGCAGCCCTGAAGTCGGGACAGGGGATTACGAGCAGTACTTC. Its translation: CASSPEVGTGDYEQYF.

The CDR3 nucleotides are TGTGCCAGCAGTGAAAGCCGAGGCTCCGCGACCGAGCAGTACTTC. This translates into CASSESRGSATEQYF. This chain links TRBV2 with TRBJ2-7; D call uncertain. V lost 2 bases, J lost 6 bases, and 17 bases lay in between. CDR1 SNHLY and CDR2 FYNNEI come from the germline V gene. The CDR3 contains 15 residues.

The rearrangement uses TRBV4-1 and TRBJ2-5, with TRBD2 identical over 7 bases. The J call may not be correct, given that the DNA end is closer to TRBJ2-7. The germline gives CDR1 MGHRA, CDR2 YSYEKL. CDR3 length: 15 residues. This CDR3 reads CASSGAASGNYEQYF. The CDR3 coding sequence is TGCGCCAGCAGTGGGGCGGCTAGCGGAAACTACGAGCAGTACTTC.

The V gene is TRBV5-1, the J gene TRBJ1-5; unclear D gene. Germline-derived CDR1 and CDR2 are SGHRS and YFSETQ. V was cut by 0 bases and J by 1 base, with 8 bases left in between. CDR3 length equals 15 residues. CDR3 protein: CASSLGVQSNQPQHF. The CDR3 coding sequence is TGCGCCAGCAGCTTGGGTGTACAGAGCAATCAGCCCCAGCATTTT.

CDR3 in amino acids: CASSFGPEDYEQYF. Written as DNA, the CDR3 is TGTGCCAGCAGCTTTGGACCCGAGGACTACGAGCAGTACTTC. V usage is TRBV7-2 and J usage is TRBJ2-7; D uncertain. Germline assignment: CDR1 SGHTA and CDR2 FQGNSA. The CDR3 totals 14 residues. Deletions cut 3 bases from V and 3 bases from J, with 12 bases between.

J is TRBJ2-7 and V is TRBV28; D is possibly TRBD2 (5 bases). V was pared by 5 bases and J by 4 bases, with 12 bases between. Germline CDR1 and CDR2: MDHEN and SYDVKM. The CDR3 is 13 residues long. This chain's CDR3 is CASSTPGKYEQYF. CDR3 coding DNA: TGTGCCAGCAGTACACCGGGAAAGTACGAGCAGTACTTC. Together with reference TRBV28 and TRBJ2-7, the CDR3 gives the full variable domain: DVKVTQSSRYLVKRTGEKVFLECVQDMDHENMFWYRQDPGLGLRLIYFSYDVKMKEKGDIPEGYSVSREKKERFSLILESASTNQTSMYLCASSTPGKYEQYFGPGTRLTVT.

The gene calls are TRBV6-1 and TRBJ1-6, with a possible D match to TRBD1 (6 bases). The CDR3 is 15 residues long. Germline CDR1 is MNHNS and CDR2 is SASEGT. The ends were cut back, 7 bases at V and 1 base at J, with 11 bases in the middle. The CDR3: CASITGRSYNSPLHF. The DNA of the CDR3 is TGTGCCAGCATTACAGGGAGGTCCTATAATTCACCCCTCCACTTT.

This rearrangement joins TRBV5-1 to TRBJ1-2; 9 nucleotides align to TRBD1. With V trimmed by 4 bases and J by 5 bases, 6 bases remained unmatched. Per germline, CDR1 SGHRS and CDR2 YFSETQ. This CDR3 has 14 amino acids. Here the CDR3 reads CASSPQGAQYGYTF. CDR3 DNA sequence: TGCGCCAGCAGCCCACAGGGGGCGCAATATGGCTACACCTTC.

The chain uses TRBV19 and TRBJ2-5; 10 positions agree with TRBD1. The germline gives CDR1 LNHDA, CDR2 SQIVND (reference sequence). This CDR3 spans 13 amino acids. V dropped 7 bases and J dropped 5; count of bases not matched to a gene: 4. The CDR3 DNA sequence: TGTGCCAGTAAGGGACAGGGGCCGGAGACCCAGTACTTC. Its translation is CASKGQGPETQYF.

The chain couples TRBV7-2 to TRBJ2-1; 10 positions match TRBD1. CDR3 length: 15 amino acids. The V gene's germline CDR1 is SGHTA and CDR2 FQGNSA. V dropped 5 bases and J dropped 7; count of bases not matched to a gene: 8. The CDR3 region is CASSGRDRGRNEQFF. CDR3 nucleotides: TGTGCCAGCAGCGGGCGGGACAGGGGTAGGAATGAGCAGTTCTTC.